This is a list of T cell receptor beta chains from one sample in a study of spatial heterogeneity in lung cancer. TCRdb recomputed calls from the 5' RACE reads with MiXCR, one row per CDR3 protein. The sample lists tens of thousands of distinct CDR3 sequences; about 12% were seen once. Specimen: PBMCs, collected at follow-up. Receptor source: a male donor with early-stage non-small cell lung cancer. Both conserved end residues are part of each CDR3. A D gene is named only where the DNA matches it firmly. The size entry is marked missing in some rows and otherwise reads once, few, many or a size class.

D gene	J gene	clone size	V gene	CDR3 DNA	CDR3 protein
.	TRBJ1-6	few	TRBV4-2	TGTGCCAGCGCATCCTACGAGGGTACGCGTCAATCACCCCTCCACTTT	CASASYEGTRQSPLHF
TRBD2	TRBJ2-5	.	TRBV3-1	TGTGCCAGCAGCCAAGAGGTCTGGCGGGGGGCCCAAGAGACCCAGTACTTC	CASSQEVWRGAQETQYF
.	TRBJ2-7	few	TRBV5-1	TGCGCCAGCAGCCCCTCGCAGAGCAGCTACGAGCAGTACTTC	CASSPSQSSYEQYF
TRBD2	TRBJ2-5	.	TRBV28	TGTGCCAGCAGTTTGAGAGTAGCGGGTCATTGGGAGACCCAGTACTTC	CASSLRVAGHWETQYF
.	TRBJ1-1	.	TRBV7-3	TGTGCCAGCAGCTCCGGGTCAAGTCGCCGCACTGAAGCTTTCTTT	CASSSGSSRRTEAFF
.	TRBJ2-7	many	TRBV6-6	TGTGCCAGCAGTTACTCGAGTTCTGCTCGCGGGACTCCCTACGAGCAGTACTTC	CASSYSSSARGTPYEQYF
.	TRBJ1-2	few	TRBV4-1	TGCGCCAGCAGCCAAGATGGTCGGGGTAAATACTATGGCTACACCTTC	CASSQDGRGKYYGYTF
.	TRBJ1-6	.	TRBV28	TGTGCCAGCAGCCAGAGTCGGACACCCCTCCACTTT	CASSQSRTPLHF
.	TRBJ2-7	many	TRBV7-8	TGTGCCAGCAGCTTAGCAACGGCAGGGAGCTCCTACGAGCAGTACTTC	CASSLATAGSSYEQYF
.	TRBJ1-3	many	TRBV20-1	TGCAGTGCTAGAGCCAGGGGCTCTGGAAACACCATATATTTT	CSARARGSGNTIYF
.	TRBJ2-3	few	TRBV2	TGTGCCGCAGCGAAAAAAACTACGGATACGCAGTATTTT	CAAAKKTTDTQYF
.	TRBJ2-1	many	TRBV3-1	TGTGCCAGCAGCCAAGGGGACGGGCGTTACAATGAGCAGTTCTTC	CASSQGDGRYNEQFF
TRBD2	TRBJ2-3	.	TRBV11-2	TGTGCCAGCAGGGGGACTAGCGCGGGCACAGATACGCAGTATTTT	CASRGTSAGTDTQYF
TRBD1	TRBJ2-1	many	TRBV4-2	TGTGCCAGCAGCCAGAATGGACAGGGAGAGGATGAGCAGTTCTTC	CASSQNGQGEDEQFF
.	TRBJ2-3	.	TRBV12-3/TRBV12-4	TGTGCCAGCAGCCCCGGGACCCTTCCTACGCAGTATTTT	CASSPGTLPTQYF
.	TRBJ2-7	many	TRBV28	TGTGCCAGCAGTTCTCCGGGGGACTCCGAGGGCGAGCAGTACTTC	CASSSPGDSEGEQYF
.	TRBJ2-1	few	TRBV3-1	TGTGCCAGCAGCCAAGAACCCCGAGGTGAGCAGTTCTTC	CASSQEPRGEQFF
TRBD1	TRBJ2-7	many	TRBV6-2/TRBV6-3	TGTGCCAGCAGGTCCGGGACAGGGGGCTCCTACGAGCAGTACTTC	CASRSGTGGSYEQYF
TRBD1	TRBJ1-6	many	TRBV10-3	TGTGCCATACGACAGGGTAATTCACCCCTCCACTTT	CAIRQGNSPLHF
TRBD2	TRBJ2-5	many	TRBV20-1	TGCAGTGCTAGCCGTAGCGGGGGGGAAGAGACCCAGTACTTC	CSASRSGGEETQYF
TRBD2	TRBJ2-1	.	TRBV4-1	TGCGCCAGCAGCCAAGTGGTCACTAGCGGGGGACGTGAGCAGTTCTTC	CASSQVVTSGGREQFF
.	TRBJ2-7	few	TRBV2	TGTGCCAGCGCCGACTACGAGCAGTACTTC	CASADYEQYF
TRBD1	TRBJ2-7	few	TRBV2	TGTGCCAGCAGACCGGGACAGTCGTACGAGCAGTACTTC	CASRPGQSYEQYF
TRBD2	TRBJ2-3	once	TRBV20-1	TGCAGTGCTCCCGGGACTAGCGGGAGAGGTGATACGCAGTATTTT	CSAPGTSGRGDTQYF
.	TRBJ1-5	.	TRBV29-1	TGCAGCGTTGGGGCGGGGACGGGCAATCAGCCCCAGCATTTT	CSVGAGTGNQPQHF
.	TRBJ1-1	few	TRBV12-3/TRBV12-4	TGTGCCAGCAGTCCCCGAGGACCCCTCCTCACTGAAGCTTTCTTT	CASSPRGPLLTEAFF
.	TRBJ1-6	many	TRBV4-3	TGCGCCAGCAGCCAAACGGCCAGGGGATCCTATAATTCACCCCTCCACTTT	CASSQTARGSYNSPLHF
.	TRBJ1-5	many	TRBV4-3	TGCGCCAGCAGCCAAGATTTAAGGCAGCCCCAGCATTTT	CASSQDLRQPQHF